These 23 T cell receptor beta chains originate from one sample sequenced in a study of T cells in Graves' hyperthyroidism and ophthalmopathy. Researchers amplified the TCR beta CDR3 regions from RNA transcripts. The primer set for the first-round RT-PCR of the TCR CDR3 was HTBI. TCRdb independently ran MiXCR on the multiplex PCR reads; one entry per CDR3 protein. This sample has 450,000 to 700,000 distinct CDR3 sequences, with around 46% found just once. The sample consisted of peripheral blood or thyroid tissue (not recorded which). The receptors were gathered from an adult woman with Graves' disease, either hyperthyroidism or ophthalmopathy (not recorded which).

This clonotype occurred many times. The chain carries TRBV7-2 and TRBJ1-6, with D unresolved. Germline V gives CDR1 SGHTA, CDR2 FQGNSA. This CDR3 has 13 residues. Deletions cut 4 bases from V and 9 bases from J, with 10 bases between. The CDR3, as DNA: TGTGCCAGCAGCTCACCCGACGGTTCACCCCTCCACTTT. This codes for CASSSPDGSPLHF.

The gene calls are TRBV7-2 and TRBJ1-2; 12 positions match TRBD1. The CDR3 is 17 residues long. Germline CDR1 reads SGHTA; CDR2 reads FQGNSA. Trimming removed 5 bases from V and 2 bases from J; junction bases left unmatched: 9. The CDR3 loop reads CASSRGTGGGRNYGYTF. CDR3 DNA sequence: TGTGCCAGCAGCCGCGGGACAGGGGGCGGGAGGAACTATGGCTACACCTTC.

This rearrangement joins TRBV10-3 to TRBJ1-1; 9 nucleotides match TRBD1. V was clipped by 7 bases and J by 3 bases; unmatched bases: 3. The germline V gene encodes CDR1 ENHRY and CDR2 SYGVKD. CDR3 length: 13 amino acids. The CDR3 DNA reads TGTGCCATCAAGGGACAGGGCGACACTGAAGCTTTCTTT. Translated, it gives CAIKGQGDTEAFF.

The chain combines TRBV11-2 with TRBJ2-2, with D perhaps TRBD1 or TRBD2 (5 bases each). The V and J ends lost 5 bases and 7 bases respectively, with 23 bases between them. Germline V lookup: CDR1 SGHAT, CDR2 FQNNGV. The CDR3 covers 17 residues. This chain's CDR3 is CASSPCGPGTYVGELFF. The CDR3 region has the DNA TGTGCCAGCAGCCCATGCGGCCCCGGGACCTACGTCGGGGAGCTGTTTTTT.

This clonotype showed up many times. This chain connects TRBV6-6 to TRBJ2-5; the match to TRBD1 covers 9 bases. CDR3 length: 13 amino acids. The germline gives CDR1 MNHNY, CDR2 SVGAGI (reference sequence). Germline trimming cut 6 bases from V and 5 bases from J; bases unmatched to any gene: 4. The CDR3 here is CASRRDRAETQYF. CDR3 nucleotide sequence: TGTGCCAGCAGACGGGACAGGGCGGAGACCCAGTACTTC.

This clonotype was found many times. This chain links TRBV29-1 with TRBJ2-7; 12 nucleotides match TRBD2. The CDR3 length is 14 residues. Trimming took 6 bases from V and 2 from J; bases not matched to a gene: 5. Per germline, CDR1 SQVTM and CDR2 ANQGSEA. The chain's CDR3 is CSVDGLAGTYEQYF. Written as DNA, the CDR3 is TGCAGCGTCGATGGACTAGCGGGGACCTACGAGCAGTACTTC.

This clonotype was recorded at least ten times. This chain uses TRBV7-3 with TRBJ1-1, with D possibly being TRBD1 (5 bases). Germline V gene sequence: CDR1 SGHTA, CDR2 FQGTGA. Trimming took off 2 bases at V and 4 bases at J, with 17 bases between the two ends. CDR3 length: 16 amino acids. The CDR3 loop reads CASSLLQGPLGTEAFF. As DNA, the CDR3 is TGTGCCAGCAGCTTATTGCAGGGACCCTTGGGCACTGAAGCTTTCTTT.

The sample holds many counts of this clonotype. V and J are TRBV20-1 and TRBJ1-4, with 7 bases matching TRBD1. The CDR3 is 14 residues long. V gave up 3 bases and J gave up 1 base; unmatched junction bases: 2. Germline V CDR1 and CDR2: DFQATT, SNEGSKA (reference sequence). The chain's CDR3 is CSASPGGTNEKLFF. The CDR3 DNA is TGCAGTGCTAGTCCAGGGGGAACTAATGAAAAACTGTTTTTT.

This clonotype appeared many times. The chain carries TRBV27 and TRBJ2-7, with 9 bases lining up with TRBD1. There are 14 residues in the CDR3. Per germline, CDR1 MNHEY and CDR2 SMNVEV (reference sequence). Germline trimming cut 5 bases from V and 4 bases from J; bases unmatched to any gene: 6. CDR3 nucleotide sequence: TGTGCCAGCAGTAACCGGGACAGGGTTTACGAGCAGTACTTC. Encoded protein: CASSNRDRVYEQYF.

The chain joins TRBV7-3 to TRBJ2-5; the match to TRBD2 covers 13 bases. Germline V lookup: CDR1 SGHTA, CDR2 FQGTGA. The CDR3 loop spans 16 amino acids. J gave up 4 bases and V 2 bases, and 4 bases lay outside the gene matches. Here the CDR3 reads CASSLGTSGMRETQYF. The CDR3 DNA reads TGTGCCAGCAGCTTAGGGACTAGCGGGATGAGAGAGACCCAGTACTTC.

The V call is TRBV29-1, the J call TRBJ2-2; either TRBD1 or TRBD2 may fit D (5 bases each). The CDR3 is 13 residues long. Germline V gene lookup returns CDR1 SQVTM and CDR2 ANQGSEA. V lost 8 bases and J lost 2, with 12 bases in between. For the CDR3, the DNA is TGCAGCCCTGGGACGACAAACACCGGGGAGCTGTTTTTT. Protein: CSPGTTNTGELFF.

The CDR3 here is CASSPTGNQLMSEQYF. The CDR3 DNA reads as TGTGCCAGCAGCCCTACAGGCAATCAGCTTATGAGCGAGCAGTACTTC. The chain uses TRBV11-2 and TRBJ2-7; a weak D match, TRBD1 (5 bases). Germline loops: CDR1 SGHAT, CDR2 FQNNGV. Trimming pared 5 bases from V and 6 bases from J, leaving 23 bases between. The CDR3 runs to 16 residues.

This clonotype was counted a single time. Without the conserved terminal phenylalanine or tryptophan, this CDR3 likely stems from a read error. The chain is built from TRBV29-1 and TRBJ1-1; D is undetermined. Germline CDR1 reads SQVTM; CDR2 reads ANQGSEA. Trimming cost V 4 bases and J 6 bases, with 12 bases left between them. The CDR3 length is 12 residues. The CDR3 DNA follows: TGCAGCGTTGTAAAGGGTGGGTCTGAAGCTTTCTCT. Its translation: CSVVKGGSEAFS.

There are many counts of this clonotype. This chain connects TRBV6-1 to TRBJ2-7; TRBD2 aligns across 9 bases. Germline CDR1 is MNHNS and CDR2 is SASEGT. The CDR3 loop spans 16 amino acids. The V segment lost 2 bases and the J segment 3 bases; nucleotides outside the gene matches: 8. The CDR3 loop is CASSESLTSGYYEQYF. DNA for the CDR3: TGTGCCAGCAGTGAATCCTTGACTAGCGGTTACTACGAGCAGTACTTC.

This clonotype was detected a few times. A much larger clonotype is one base distant, so this may be a read error. The genes are TRBV5-1 and TRBJ2-7; unclear D gene. Germline V gene lookup returns CDR1 SGHRS and CDR2 YFSETQ. CDR3 length: 14 residues. CDR3 nucleotide sequence: TGCGCCAGCAGCTTGGGGGCCTCCTCCTACGGGCAGTACTTC. Protein sequence: CASSLGASSYGQYF.

This clonotype was detected many times. The CDR3 region has the DNA TGTGCCAGCAGCCGGACTAGACAAGAGACCCAGTACTTC. Its protein product is CASSRTRQETQYF. This sequence joins TRBV7-9 and TRBJ2-5; 7 nucleotides line up with TRBD2. This CDR3 region has 13 residues. Germline V gives CDR1 SEHNR, CDR2 FQNEAQ (reference sequence). Unmatched junction bases numbered 2, after V lost 5 bases and J lost 2 bases.

This clonotype occurred a few times. The chain is built from TRBV10-3 and TRBJ1-5; the D is unclear. V gave up 8 bases and J gave up 0 bases, with 8 bases separating them. The CDR3 loop spans 13 amino acids. Germline CDR1 and CDR2: ENHRY and SYGVKD. CDR3 loop: CAIGKDSNQPQHF. In nucleotides, the CDR3 is TGTGCCATCGGTAAGGATAGCAATCAGCCCCAGCATTTT.

The chain has TRBV6-1 and TRBJ1-4; D uncertain. V lost 6 bases to trimming and J lost 8 bases, with 13 bases between them. Germline CDR1 and CDR2: MNHNS and SASEGT. The CDR3 sequence is 13 residues long. In DNA form, the CDR3 reads TGTGCCAGCAGAAACCCTTCCGGGGAAAAACTGTTTTTT. This encodes CASRNPSGEKLFF.

The V gene is TRBV28, the J gene TRBJ2-5; 14 bases match TRBD2. The ends lost 3 bases at V and 2 bases at J; junction bases unmatched: 8. Germline V gene sequence: CDR1 MDHEN, CDR2 SYDVKM. The CDR3 loop spans 18 amino acids. The CDR3 spells CASSLNPGLAGGQETQYF. The DNA of the CDR3 is TGTGCCAGCAGTTTGAATCCCGGACTAGCGGGAGGTCAAGAGACCCAGTACTTC.

V is TRBV20-1 and J is TRBJ1-5, with D possibly TRBD1 on 5 matching bases. This CDR3 spans 13 amino acids. V was cut by 6 bases and J by 7 bases, with 16 bases left in between. Germline lookup yields CDR1 DFQATT and CDR2 SNEGSKA (reference sequence). DNA for the CDR3: TGCAGTGCGTTTCAGGGATCTGGCCAGCCCCAGCATTTT. Translated, it gives CSAFQGSGQPQHF.

This clonotype was counted between two and nine times. The chain uses TRBV10-3 and TRBJ1-5; 9 bases agree with TRBD1. This CDR3 spans 13 amino acids. J lost 2 bases, V lost 10 bases, and 3 bases had no gene match. The V gene's germline CDR1 is ENHRY and CDR2 SYGVKD. The CDR3 loop reads CATGQGGNQPQHF. As DNA, the CDR3 is TGTGCCACGGGACAGGGCGGCAATCAGCCCCAGCATTTT.

This clonotype turned up a few times. This sequence joins TRBV28 and TRBJ2-7; D possibly corresponds to TRBD1 (6 bases). The V gene lost 6 bases and the J gene lost 2 bases, with 17 bases spanning the gap. This CDR3 is built from 15 residues. Germline-derived CDR1 and CDR2 are MDHEN and SYDVKM. As DNA, the CDR3 is TGTGCCAGCAGAAGACCAGGGGCCGCACCCTACGAGCAGTACTTC. Its protein is CASRRPGAAPYEQYF.

In nucleotides, the CDR3 is TGTGCCAGCAGCTCCGGGACAGAAGCGAACACCATATATTTT. Amino acids: CASSSGTEANTIYF. The chain carries TRBV7-9 and TRBJ1-3; 7 bases agree with TRBD1. This CDR3 region has 14 residues. Per germline, CDR1 SEHNR and CDR2 FQNEAQ (reference sequence). The V gene end was trimmed by 4 bases and the J gene end by 7 bases; junction bases not matched to a gene: 7.